There are many counts of the clone carrying this TCR beta chain. Its antigen remains unknown. This sample is drawn from a study of regulatory T cells in long-lasting Graves disease. Study conclusions and caveats: Persistent patients shared more public clonotypes (over 2,500) than new patients (nearly 1,000). Less diverse TCR repertoires were seen in persistent Graves' patients than in newly diagnosed ones. Only peripheral blood was studied, not thyroid tissue.

Arm-PCR with iRepertoire HTBI primers amplified the CDR3 regions for these TCR beta libraries. TCRdb itself ran the multiplex PCR reads through MiXCR, one entry per CDR3 protein. Of around 400,000 distinct CDR3 sequences in the sample, 15% to 18% were seen once. Documented time point: newly diagnosed GD, antithyroid drugs for less than 3 months. PBMC RNA served as the TCR library source. There are 16 residues in the CDR3. V lost 3 bases and J lost 3; bases outside the gene matches: 8. This rearrangement joins TRBV12-3 or TRBV12-4 to TRBJ2-4, with 7 bases identical to TRBD1. The sequence derives from a female donor with Graves disease. The specimen was peripheral blood mononuclear cells (PBMCs), collected at new diagnosis, from a patient treated with antithyroid drugs. As DNA, the CDR3 is TGTGCCAGCAGTTTCCCTACAGGGGTAGTCAAAAACATTCAGTACTTC. Encoded protein: CASSFPTGVVKNIQYF.